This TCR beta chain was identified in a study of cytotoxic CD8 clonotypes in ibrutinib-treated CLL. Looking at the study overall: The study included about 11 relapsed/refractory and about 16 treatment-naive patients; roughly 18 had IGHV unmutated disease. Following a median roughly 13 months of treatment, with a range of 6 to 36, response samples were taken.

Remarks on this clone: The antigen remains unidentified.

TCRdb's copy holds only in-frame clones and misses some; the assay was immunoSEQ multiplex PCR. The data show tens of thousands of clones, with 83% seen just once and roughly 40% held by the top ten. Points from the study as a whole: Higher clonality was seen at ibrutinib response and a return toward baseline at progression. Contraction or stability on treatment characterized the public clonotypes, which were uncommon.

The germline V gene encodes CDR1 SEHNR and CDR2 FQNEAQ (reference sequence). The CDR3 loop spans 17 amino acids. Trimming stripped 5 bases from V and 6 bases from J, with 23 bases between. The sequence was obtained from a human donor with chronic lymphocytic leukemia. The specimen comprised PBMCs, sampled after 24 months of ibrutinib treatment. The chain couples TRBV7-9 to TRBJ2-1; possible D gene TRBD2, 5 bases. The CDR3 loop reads CASSRSSGLRTGNEQFF. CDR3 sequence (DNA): TGTGCCAGCAGCAGATCCTCCGGACTCCGAACGGGCAATGAGCAGTTCTTC.